This T cell receptor beta chain was obtained from a study of blood T cell repertoires in COVID-19. Study details: T cells, B-cell-depleted T cells, or PBMCs supplied cDNA or gDNA.

Original methodology: Counts of nucleated cells, estimated from reference gene primer amplification, were obtained. Data came from immunoSEQ multiplex PCR; TCRdb stores just in-frame clones and leaves some out. The V and J calls and clone size were taken over from that table, and D and trimming were inferred from the DNA. This sample has over 150,000 clones; roughly 90% occur once, and the top ten carry about 7%. Membership in each cohort depended on participant-reported clinical history. The CDR3 is made up of 14 amino acids. The germline V gene encodes CDR1 KGHDR and CDR2 SFDVKD. Deletions cut 7 bases from V and 0 bases from J, with 11 bases between.

Specimen: PBMCs or T cells enriched from blood (not recorded which). The sequence was obtained from a woman in her forties or fifties who had recovered from COVID-19. The chain has TRBV24-1 and TRBJ2-5; possible D gene TRBD2, 5 bases. CDR3 amino acids: CATRGGEYQETQYF. The CDR3 DNA sequence: TGTGCCACCAGAGGAGGAGAATACCAAGAGACCCAGTACTTC.